This T cell receptor beta chain came from a study of CD8 T cells in ankylosing spondylitis (dated by TCRdb to 2015 to 2018). Context from the whole study: The study profiled T cell receptor beta repertoires in healthy donors and ankylosing spondylitis patients to find disease-linked TCR variants. The full study cohort comprised around 25 ankylosing spondylitis patients and 85 to 120 healthy donors. Peripheral blood samples were taken, and synovial fluid was additionally collected from ankylosing spondylitis patients.

V and J lose 4 bases and 0 bases, and a span of 18 bases separates them. Reading from cysteine to phenylalanine, the CDR3 counts 17 amino acids. Left in the record is the CDR3 DNA by itself, 51 bases read in frame from the first base. CDR1 MDHEN and CDR2 SYDVKM are derived from the germline V gene. Ten or more counts support this clonotype. Its antigen is currently not known. It has no much larger one-base neighbor in the sample; base qualities were not kept. These reads were obtained on an Illumina HiSeq 2500. TCR beta libraries were prepared by quantitative 5'-RACE with molecular barcodes. As for the original processing: A new computational method based on a probabilistic model of VDJ rearrangement was used to identify disease-linked TCR variants. TCRdb's own reprocessing of the public reads used fastp at Q25 and MiXCR and kept productive beta chains. Rows are combined by CDR3 protein, so each entry shows the most common genes and DNA. The V and J calls shown here were made by TCRdb, not taken from the authors' results. This sample comprises 250,000 or so distinct CDR3 sequences, roughly 10% of them detected only once. The ten largest clones capture 6% to 8% of the sample.

Study-wide findings and limitations: A CD8+ phenotype was shown by the disease-linked clones, which were found at relatively low frequencies in peripheral blood. Some TCR beta motif variants had previously been reported in synovial fluid and blood of reactive arthritis patients, which suggested common disease-initiation mechanisms. The disease-linked clones were reported as significantly enriched in matched synovial fluid samples from ankylosing spondylitis patients. Blood from ankylosing spondylitis patients appeared to be characterized by a TCR beta motif made up of seven or eight highly homologous amino acid variants.

The chain was built from TRBV28 and TRBJ1-1; no D gene can be assigned with confidence. The clonotype was recovered from a male donor with ankylosing spondylitis or in good health (not recorded which). The sample comprised blood, either unsorted or a sorted T cell fraction (not recorded which). The CDR3 here reads CASSWTYSTAMNTEAFF. The DNA sequence reads TGTGCCAGCAGTTGGACGTATTCTACGGCAATGAACACTGAAGCTTTCTTT. Extended through the reference TRBV28 and TRBJ1-1 proteins, this CDR3 yields the full variable domain: DVKVTQSSRYLVKRTGEKVFLECVQDMDHENMFWYRQDPGLGLRLIYFSYDVKMKEKGDIPEGYSVSREKKERFSLILESASTNQTSMYLCASSWTYSTAMNTEAFFGQGTRLTVV.